The rows below give T cell receptor beta chains drawn from one sample of a study of shared clonotypes between healthy human individuals. Profiled with immunoSEQ multiplex PCR; TCRdb holds only in-frame clones, not every one. The sample contains around 980,000 clones, around 82% of which appear only once. Material: memory CD4+ T cells from PBMCs. The receptors shown here come from a young man in good health. Some clones in this sample may be carry-over from other donors' samples. Both conserved end residues are part of each CDR3. The D gene is left open where the match is weak. Clone sizes are given selectively: once, few, many, or a class where the clone is expanded.

clone_size,v_call,cdr3_length,j_call,d_call,cdr3_nt,cdr3_aa
NA,TRBV28,16,TRBJ1-4,NA,TGTGCCAGCAGTCCTATGATTACGGGGACACGTGAAAAACTGTTTTTT,CASSPMITGTREKLFF
many,TRBV11-3,15,TRBJ2-1,NA,TGTGCCAGCAGCCGAGCGACAGGAGGCTACAATGAGCAGTTCTTC,CASSRATGGYNEQFF
NA,TRBV30,11,TRBJ1-2,NA,TGTGCCTGGAGTCCCCTCTATGGCTACACCTTC,CAWSPLYGYTF
many,TRBV5-5,14,TRBJ2-7,TRBD1,TGTGCCAGCAGCTTCGGGACAGGGGATTACGAGCAGTACTTC,CASSFGTGDYEQYF
NA,TRBV5-4,14,TRBJ2-2,NA,TGTGCCAGCAGCTTGCGGAGAGACACCGGGGAGCTGTTTTTT,CASSLRRDTGELFF
NA,TRBV27,16,TRBJ2-1,TRBD2,TGTGCCAGCAGTTTAAAGCCCCATGCGGGAGTTAGGGAGCAGTTCTTC,CASSLKPHAGVREQFF
NA,TRBV5-1,14,TRBJ1-4,TRBD1,TGCGCCAGCAGCCAAGACAGGGAGAATGAAAAACTGTTTTTT,CASSQDRENEKLFF
few,TRBV19,13,TRBJ1-1,NA,TGTGCCAGTAGTATAGGGCTGCGCGCTGAAGCTTTCTTT,CASSIGLRAEAFF
NA,TRBV4-1,14,TRBJ2-5,NA,TGCGCCAGCAGCCGCTCTGGAGGCCAAGAGACCCAGTACTTC,CASSRSGGQETQYF
few,TRBV5-4,17,TRBJ2-3,NA,TGTGCCAGCAGCTCCGGGTCCACGAGGGCCTCCACAGATACGCAGTATTTT,CASSSGSTRASTDTQYF
NA,TRBV19,12,TRBJ2-3,NA,TGTGCCAGTCGGTACGGCACAGATACGCAGTATTTT,CASRYGTDTQYF
many,TRBV7-9,16,TRBJ1-4,TRBD1,TGTGCCAGCGGCCACCTCCCGGGGCAGGGGGATGAAAAACTGTTTTTT,CASGHLPGQGDEKLFF
NA,TRBV11-2,13,TRBJ1-1,NA,TGTGCCAGCAGCTTGGTTCGCAGGGGTCGAGCTTTCTTT,CASSLVRRGRAFF
NA,TRBV5-1,12,TRBJ1-1,NA,TGCGCCAGCAGCTTCGGCGGGACTGAAGCTTTCTTT,CASSFGGTEAFF
NA,TRBV2,16,TRBJ2-2,NA,TGTGCCAGCAGTGCTAGCCAGGGATGGGGCACCGGGGAGCTGTTTTTT,CASSASQGWGTGELFF
NA,TRBV2,14,TRBJ1-4,NA,TGTGCCAGCAGCGTGCTGTCAGATACGGAAAAACTGTTTTTT,CASSVLSDTEKLFF
NA,TRBV28,14,TRBJ1-4,TRBD1,TGTGCCAGCAGTTTGGGACAGGCCCTTGGAAAACTGTTTTTT,CASSLGQALGKLFF
NA,TRBV6-6,15,TRBJ2-2,TRBD1,TGTGCCAGCACTCTAAGGACAGGGGCCACCGGGGAGCTGTTTTTT,CASTLRTGATGELFF
NA,TRBV11-2,15,TRBJ1-3,NA,TGTGCCAGCAGCTCCTCCCCAGGGTCTGGAAACACCATATATTTT,CASSSSPGSGNTIYF
NA,TRBV5-1,13,TRBJ2-7,NA,TGCGCCAGCAGCTTGGGACGGGTCTACGAGCAGTACTTC,CASSLGRVYEQYF
NA,TRBV27,13,TRBJ2-3,TRBD1,TGTGCCAGCAGAGGACAGGACACAGATACGCAGTATTTT,CASRGQDTDTQYF
NA,TRBV7-6,14,TRBJ1-3,TRBD1,TGTGCCAGCAGCCCACAGGGGACCGGAAACACCATATATTTT,CASSPQGTGNTIYF
few,TRBV7-7,13,TRBJ2-1,NA,TGTGCCAGCAGCCCGGGGGGCCGAGGAGAGCAGTTCTTC,CASSPGGRGEQFF
NA,TRBV10-3,12,TRBJ1-2,NA,TGTGCATCAAGGGAAGGGGACTATGGCTACACCTTC,CASREGDYGYTF
NA,TRBV4-3,14,TRBJ2-6,TRBD1,TGCGCCAGCAGCCAAGGACAGGGGGGGAGCGTCCTGACTTTC,CASSQGQGGSVLTF
NA,TRBV4-2,16,TRBJ2-7,TRBD2,TGTGCCAGCAGCCAAGTGAGTCTAGCGGGGCCCTACGAGCAGTACTTC,CASSQVSLAGPYEQYF
NA,TRBV10-3,13,TRBJ1-2,NA,TGTGCCATCAGTGACGGTCAGGGGTATGGCTACACCTTC,CAISDGQGYGYTF
NA,TRBV11-2,18,TRBJ2-7,TRBD1,TGTGCCAGCAGCTTATCCGGGACAGGGGCTTTCCTGACCTACGAGCAGTACTTC,CASSLSGTGAFLTYEQYF
many,TRBV7-9,13,TRBJ1-1,TRBD1,TGTGCCAGCAGCTTGACAGGGGACACTGAAGCTTTCTTT,CASSLTGDTEAFF